A selection of T cell receptor beta chains follows, all from one sample in a study of CD8+ T cells in alopecia areata. Produced via immunoSEQ multiplex PCR; TCRdb's table is partial and in-frame only. The sample carries about 200,000 clones, about 60% recorded once. The starting material was CD4+ T cells sorted from blood, obtained at week 4, from a patient treated with tofacitinib. The receptors come from a human donor with alopecia areata. Both conserved end residues are part of each CDR3. D genes are given only for firm matches. A clone size is listed for some rows: how often the clone was seen (once, few, many), or a class if it is expanded.

>TRBJ2-1|.|TRBD1|TRBV29-1
TGCAGCGGCCGCGAACAGGGGCAATTCGATGAGCAGTTCTTC
CSGREQGQFDEQFF
>TRBJ1-1|.|TRBD1|TRBV7-9
TGTGCCAGCAGCTACCGACAGGGTACTGAAGCTTTCTTT
CASSYRQGTEAFF
>TRBJ2-1|many|.|TRBV29-1
TGCAGCGCCGATTCCTACAATGAGCAGTTCTTC
CSADSYNEQFF
>TRBJ1-4|.|.|TRBV30
TGTGCCTGGAGTGTCGGGACATTGGGGGAAAAACTGTTTTTT
CAWSVGTLGEKLFF
>TRBJ1-1|.|.|TRBV6-5
TGTGCCAGCAGTCACCTGGGGGAGGACACTGAAGCTTTCTTT
CASSHLGEDTEAFF
>TRBJ2-5|.|.|TRBV29-1
TGCAGCGTCCATAGGCAGGCGGCTGGAGAGACCCAGTACTTC
CSVHRQAAGETQYF
>TRBJ1-1|.|.|TRBV25-1
TGTGCCAGCAGTGACAGTCTATATGAAGCTTTCTTT
CASSDSLYEAFF
>TRBJ1-6|few|.|TRBV14
TGTGCCAGCAGCCAAGGCCGTTCACCCCTCCACTTT
CASSQGRSPLHF
>TRBJ2-1|once|TRBD2|TRBV5-1
TGCGCCAGCAGCTTGCGACTAGCGGGGGGCTCCTACAATGAGCAGTTCTTC
CASSLRLAGGSYNEQFF
>TRBJ1-2|few|.|TRBV19
TGTGCCAGTACCGTGGACCTTTCTATCGATGGCTACACCTTC
CASTVDLSIDGYTF
>TRBJ2-7|.|.|TRBV5-4
TGTGCCAGCAGCTTGACGGGGAGGCGCCCCTACGAGCAGTACTTC
CASSLTGRRPYEQYF
>TRBJ2-3|.|TRBD2|TRBV29-1
TGCAGCGTTGAATCGGTGGCGGGGGGGCCAGCAGATACGCAGTATTTT
CSVESVAGGPADTQYF
>TRBJ1-1|.|.|TRBV30
TGTGCCTGGAGGAGAACAGGAAACCTCGCTGAAGCTTTCTTT
CAWRRTGNLAEAFF
>TRBJ2-3|.|.|TRBV29-1
TGCAGCGGTGCAATACCCAGAGGTAGCACAGATACGCAGTATTTT
CSGAIPRGSTDTQYF
>TRBJ2-7|.|.|TRBV4-1
TGCGCCAGCAGCCAAGATGGTATCAGGAGCTCCTACGAGCAGTACTTC
CASSQDGIRSSYEQYF
>TRBJ2-7|few|TRBD1|TRBV29-1
TGCAGCGTTACATCCGGACAGGAAACCCAGTACTTC
CSVTSGQETQYF
>TRBJ2-1|few|.|TRBV7-7
TGTGCTAGCAGCTTTAACAGGGACAATGAGCAGTTCTTC
CASSFNRDNEQFF
>TRBJ1-2|.|.|TRBV11-2
TGTGCCAGCAGCCGCCCCCTTGGGTATGGCTACACCTTC
CASSRPLGYGYTF
>TRBJ2-1|.|.|TRBV28
TGTGCCAGCAGTTTGGGACATGGGGTAGGGGCGGTCAATGAGCAGTTCTTC
CASSLGHGVGAVNEQFF
>TRBJ1-6|few|.|TRBV5-6
TGTGCCAGCAGCCTCCTGTCCAGGGCGGATTCACCCCTCCACTTT
CASSLLSRADSPLHF
>TRBJ2-5|.|.|TRBV5-1
TGCGCCAGCAGCTTTAAGGAGACCCAGTACTTC
CASSFKETQYF
>TRBJ1-6|few|.|TRBV9
TGTGCCAGCAGCGTAGGAGCCTGGCGGTATAATTCACCCCTCCACTTT
CASSVGAWRYNSPLHF
>TRBJ2-1|.|TRBD2|TRBV6-5
TGTGCCAGCAGTGTACTAGCGGGGGGGCCGGATGAGCAGTTCTTC
CASSVLAGGPDEQFF
>TRBJ2-3|.|TRBD1|TRBV19
TGTGCCAGTAGTACCGGGACAGGGATAGGGACAGATACGCAGTATTTT
CASSTGTGIGTDTQYF
>TRBJ2-4|once|.|TRBV4-3
TGCGCCAGCAGCCAAGATGTACCCCCCGGAGCCAAAAACATTCAGTACTTC
CASSQDVPPGAKNIQYF
>TRBJ2-1|many|.|TRBV7-2
TGTGCCAGCAGCTTAGCATTCTCAGCTTCCTACAATGAGCAGTTCTTC
CASSLAFSASYNEQFF
>TRBJ1-2|.|.|TRBV27
TGTGCCAGCAGGCGGGGCAGTTACTATGGCTACACCTTC
CASRRGSYYGYTF
>TRBJ1-3|once|.|TRBV15
TGTGCCACCAGCAACTCTGTTATCGTTGGGTCTGGAAACACCATATATTTT
CATSNSVIVGSGNTIYF
>TRBJ2-3|.|TRBD2|TRBV30
TGTGCCTGGAGCAAGGGGCTAGCGGATCGAGATACGCAGTATTTT
CAWSKGLADRDTQYF
>TRBJ2-3|.|TRBD1|TRBV7-9
TGTGCCAGCAGCCCGGGACAGCTAGATGGGGCAGATACGCAGTATTTT
CASSPGQLDGADTQYF
>TRBJ1-2|.|.|TRBV7-2
TGTGCCAGCAGCTTAGGGACAGACTATGGCTACACCTTC
CASSLGTDYGYTF
>TRBJ2-7|.|.|TRBV19
TGTGCCAGTAGTATAGCCCCCTATTCCTACGAGCAGTACTTC
CASSIAPYSYEQYF
>TRBJ1-6|.|.|TRBV28
TGTGCCAGCAGTGAGTTTCGGGAGTCACCCCTCCACTTT
CASSEFRESPLHF
>TRBJ2-1|few|.|TRBV4-1
TGCGCCAGCAGCCAAGGCCCACTGGACGAGCAGTTCTTC
CASSQGPLDEQFF
>TRBJ2-5|.|.|TRBV7-9
TGTGCCAGCAGCCCGGGACTGGGGGGACAAGAGACCCAGTACTTC
CASSPGLGGQETQYF
>TRBJ2-5|few|.|TRBV30
TGTGCCTGGAGTCGAGGGGGAGGAGAGACCCAGTACTTC
CAWSRGGGETQYF
>TRBJ2-5|.|TRBD2|TRBV7-2
TGTGCCAGCAGCTTATCCCTAGCGGGGGGGCTTACGAGGCCAGAGACCCAGTACTTC
CASSLSLAGGLTRPETQYF
>TRBJ1-1|.|.|TRBV27
TGTGCCAGCAGTTACAGGAAATCAGGGGTAAGCACTGAAGCTTTCTTT
CASSYRKSGVSTEAFF
>TRBJ1-2|few|.|TRBV7-9
TGTGCCAGCAGCCGTGGACAGCACTATGGCTACACCTTC
CASSRGQHYGYTF
>TRBJ1-1|.|.|TRBV30
TGTGCCTGGAGCCCGACAGTTTTGAACACTGAAGCTTTCTTT
CAWSPTVLNTEAFF
>TRBJ2-5|.|.|TRBV6-1
TGTGCCAGCAGAGAAGAGACCCAGTACTTC
CASREETQYF
>TRBJ1-1|.|.|TRBV20-1
TGCAGTGCTAGATCTGAGTCTGAAGCTTTCTTT
CSARSESEAFF
>TRBJ1-1|.|.|TRBV7-9
TGTGCCAGCAGCGGAGGAGACCTTGAAGCTTTCTTT
CASSGGDLEAFF
>TRBJ1-1|.|.|TRBV30
TGTGCCTGGAGTGTAGTTCAGAGAAACACTGAAGCTTTCTTT
CAWSVVQRNTEAFF
>TRBJ2-1|few|.|TRBV6-5
TGTGCCAGCAGTCCACGGACGGAGATCCCCAATGAGCAGTTCTTC
CASSPRTEIPNEQFF
>TRBJ2-2|.|TRBD1|TRBV5-1
TGCGCCAGCAGCTTGGAACAGGGGGCTCCTACCGGGGAGCTGTTTTTT
CASSLEQGAPTGELFF
>TRBJ1-2|few|.|TRBV12-5
TGTGCTAGTGGTTTGGCCTTCCCCGGGACTAACTATGGCTACACCTTC
CASGLAFPGTNYGYTF
>TRBJ1-1|.|.|TRBV30
TGTGCCTGGAGGTTAAAGATGAACACTGAAGCTTTCTTT
CAWRLKMNTEAFF
>TRBJ1-6|.|.|TRBV7-2
TGTGCCAGCAGCTTAGGTCGTGTCCCTAATTCACCCCTCCACTTT
CASSLGRVPNSPLHF
>TRBJ1-2|.|.|TRBV7-9
TGTGCCACGAAGACGCCCAACTATGGCTACACCTTC
CATKTPNYGYTF
>TRBJ2-7|once|.|TRBV9
TGTGCCAGCAGCGCGGCAGGCACGGCCTCCTACGAGCAGTACTTC
CASSAAGTASYEQYF
>TRBJ1-6|once|.|TRBV30
TGTGCCTGGAGCAGGGAATTGCTGAATTCACCCCTCCACTTT
CAWSRELLNSPLHF
>TRBJ1-2|.|.|TRBV6-5
TGTGCCAGCAGCACCATATTCGGGGGGGCACAACTCTACACCTTC
CASSTIFGGAQLYTF
>TRBJ1-1|.|.|TRBV30
TGTGCCTGGAGTTACGGGACAAGACGAGAATTGGGCACTGAAGCTTTCTTT
CAWSYGTRRELGTEAFF
>TRBJ1-4|.|TRBD1|TRBV27
TGTGCCAGCAGTTCCCGACAGGGAGGAGAAAAACTGTTTTTT
CASSSRQGGEKLFF
>TRBJ2-5|.|TRBD1|TRBV4-1
TGCGCCAGCAGCCAAATCGGGACAGCCCAAGAGACCCAGTACTTC
CASSQIGTAQETQYF
>TRBJ1-5|.|.|TRBV15
TGTGCCACCAGCAGAGTTGGGATCGGTCAGCCCCAGCATTTT
CATSRVGIGQPQHF
>TRBJ1-3|.|.|TRBV30
TGTGCCTTGGCGCCGGGAAACACCATATATTTT
CALAPGNTIYF
>TRBJ2-4|.|.|TRBV4-1
TGCGCCAGCAGCCACACGGACAAACTAGCCAAAAACATTCAGTACTTC
CASSHTDKLAKNIQYF
>TRBJ2-5|.|.|TRBV30
TGTGCCTGGGCTAGAACCCCGGCCCAAGAGACCCAGTACTTC
CAWARTPAQETQYF